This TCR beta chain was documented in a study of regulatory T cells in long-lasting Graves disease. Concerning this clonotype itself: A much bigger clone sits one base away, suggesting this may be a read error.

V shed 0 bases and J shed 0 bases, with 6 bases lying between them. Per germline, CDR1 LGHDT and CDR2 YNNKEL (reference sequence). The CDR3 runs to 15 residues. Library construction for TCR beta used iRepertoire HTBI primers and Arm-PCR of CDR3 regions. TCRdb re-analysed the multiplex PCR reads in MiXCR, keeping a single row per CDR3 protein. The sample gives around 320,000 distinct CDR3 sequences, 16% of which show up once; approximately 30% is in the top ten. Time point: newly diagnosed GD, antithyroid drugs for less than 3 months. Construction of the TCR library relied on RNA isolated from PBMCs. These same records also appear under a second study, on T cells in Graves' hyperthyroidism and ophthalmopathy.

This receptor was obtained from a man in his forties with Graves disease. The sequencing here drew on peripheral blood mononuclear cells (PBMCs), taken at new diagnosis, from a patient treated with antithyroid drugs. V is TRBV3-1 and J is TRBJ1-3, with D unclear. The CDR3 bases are TGTGCCAGCAGCCAAGATCTCAACTCTGGAAACACCATATATTTT. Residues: CASSQDLNSGNTIYF. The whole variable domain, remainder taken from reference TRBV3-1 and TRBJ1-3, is DTAVSQTPKYLVTQMGNDKSIKCEQNLGHDTMYWYKQDSKKFLKIMFSYNNKELIINETVPNRFSPKSPDKAHLNLHINSLELGDSAVYFCASSQDLNSGNTIYFGEGSWLTVV.